The clone carrying this TCR beta chain occurred many times. Its antigen is still unknown. The CDR3 contains 11 residues. CDR1 and CDR2 (germline): SGHRS, YFSETQ. Between the trimmed V and J ends, which lost 7 bases and 12 bases, there was a span of 17 bases. Previously described methods and listed TCR primers produced bulk TCR libraries. TCRdb reprocessed the PCR reads with MiXCR, giving one entry per CDR3 protein. The table shows hundreds of thousands of distinct CDR3 sequences, with about a fifth occurring only once. These data belong to a study of molecular identifiers for immune sequencing clone quantification. Study observations and caveats: Among under 1.1 million naive cells, spiked Jurkat TCR RNA from a single cell was reportedly detectable. Highly expanded clone sizes could end up underestimated if a barcode were shared by identical TCR molecules.

The chain uses TRBV5-1 and TRBJ2-7; D is perhaps TRBD1 or TRBD2 (5 bases each). The receptor was isolated from a human donor in good health. Some libraries in this study had Jurkat cell RNA spiked in. Sequenced material: naive CD8+ T cells from blood, with Jurkat cell RNA spiked in. As to subset: FACS-sorted CD8+CD4-CCR7+CD45RA+ naive T cells. This CDR3 reads CASGREGLLYF. CDR3 nucleotides: TGCGCCAGCGGAAGAGAGGGGTTGTTGTACTTC.